The clone carrying this T cell receptor beta chain was observed a handful of times. The antigen remains unidentified. The source of the sample is a study of early T cells in non-severe SARS-CoV-2 infection. At the level of the study: Unpaired chains resulted from sequencing bulk RNA of unsorted whole blood.

Trimming left V 1 base short and J 2 bases short, with 11 bases between. The CDR3 has 15 amino acids. Per germline, CDR1 SGHTA and CDR2 FQGNSA. Study conclusions and caveats: VDJdb matching favored anti-spike CD8 responses, missing private and CD4 specificities.

As part of library construction, unique molecular identifiers were attached to individual cDNA molecules. One entry per CDR3 protein, called by TCRdb with MiXCR from the 5' RACE reads. The data show tens of thousands of distinct CDR3 sequences, roughly a tenth seen once. The chain joins TRBV7-2 to TRBJ1-2; no definite D call. This TCR derives from an adult who was a healthcare worker with PCR-confirmed SARS-CoV-2 infection or an uninfected control (not recorded which). Sequencing input: whole blood. The CDR3 sequence is CASSLVGVPNYGYTF. CDR3 nucleotide sequence: TGTGCCAGCAGCTTAGTTGGAGTACCGAACTATGGCTACACCTTC.